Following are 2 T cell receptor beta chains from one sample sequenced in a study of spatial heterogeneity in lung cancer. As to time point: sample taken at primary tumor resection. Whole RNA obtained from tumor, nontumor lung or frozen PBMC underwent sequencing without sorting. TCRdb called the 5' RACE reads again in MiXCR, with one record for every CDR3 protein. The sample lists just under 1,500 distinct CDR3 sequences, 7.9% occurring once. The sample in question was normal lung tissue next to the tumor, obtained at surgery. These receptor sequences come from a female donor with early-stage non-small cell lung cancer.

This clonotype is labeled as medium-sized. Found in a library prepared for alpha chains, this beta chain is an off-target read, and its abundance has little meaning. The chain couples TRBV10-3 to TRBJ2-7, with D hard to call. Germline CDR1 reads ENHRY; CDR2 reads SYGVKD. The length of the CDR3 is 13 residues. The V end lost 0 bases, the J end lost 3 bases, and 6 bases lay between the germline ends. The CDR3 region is CAISESDGYEQYF. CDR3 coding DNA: TGTGCCATCAGTGAGTCCGACGGCTACGAGCAGTACTTC.

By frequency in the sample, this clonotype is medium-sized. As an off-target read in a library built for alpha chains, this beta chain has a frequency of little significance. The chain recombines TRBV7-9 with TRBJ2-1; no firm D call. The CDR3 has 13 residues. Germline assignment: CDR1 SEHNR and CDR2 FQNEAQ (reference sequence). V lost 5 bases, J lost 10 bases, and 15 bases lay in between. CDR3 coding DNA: TGTGCCAGCAGCCCGACGGATGGGCCGGAGCAGTTCTTC. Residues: CASSPTDGPEQFF. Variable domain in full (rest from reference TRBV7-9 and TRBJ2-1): DTGVSQNPRHKITKRGQNVTFRCDPISEHNRLYWYRQTLGQGPEFLTYFQNEAQLEKSRLLSDRFSAERPKGSFSTLEIQRTEQGDSAMYLCASSPTDGPEQFFGPGTRLTVL.